This TCR beta chain was captured in a study of T-cell reconstitution after alpha-beta-depleted transplantation in children. Germline V gives CDR1 MNHEY, CDR2 SMNVEV (reference sequence). Trimming stripped 6 bases from V and 1 base from J, with 13 bases between. This CDR3 has 15 residues. For TCRbeta, the library was prepared with unique molecular identifiers. TCRdb itself ran the PCR reads through MiXCR, one entry per CDR3 protein. The sample carries approximately 350,000 distinct CDR3 sequences, 10% recorded once. The sample in question was PBMCs from the stem cell graft donor, obtained from the stem cell graft. The clonotype was recovered from a human donor who donated a stem cell graft to a child with acute lymphoblastic leukemia. The V and J genes are TRBV27 and TRBJ1-3; D gene ambiguous. CDR3 in amino acids: CASRNFAASGNTIYF. The CDR3 bases are TGTGCCAGCAGGAACTTCGCCGCGTCTGGAAACACCATATATTTT.